The entry below gives a single T cell receptor beta chain sequence along with its context. The primer mix had 60 Vbeta and 13 Jbeta primers. Only in-frame clones appear in the TCRdb table, and some are missing; sequencing was by immunoSEQ multiplex PCR. Among approximately 210,000 clones listed, about 85% were seen once. These data belong to a study of cytomegalovirus exposure and HLA in healthy donors. The TCR was taken from a woman between 45 and 60 years old in good health and CMV-seronegative. Material: PBMCs.

The CDR3 DNA follows: TGTGCCAGCTCACTGGGACAGGCTCTGAACACTGAAGCTTTCTTT. It yields the protein CASSLGQALNTEAFF. The genes are TRBV18 and TRBJ1-1, with TRBD1 identical over 8 bases. The germline CDR1 and CDR2 sequences are KGHSH and LQKENI. The CDR3 consists of 15 residues. V gave up 4 bases and J gave up 0 bases; unmatched junction bases: 4.